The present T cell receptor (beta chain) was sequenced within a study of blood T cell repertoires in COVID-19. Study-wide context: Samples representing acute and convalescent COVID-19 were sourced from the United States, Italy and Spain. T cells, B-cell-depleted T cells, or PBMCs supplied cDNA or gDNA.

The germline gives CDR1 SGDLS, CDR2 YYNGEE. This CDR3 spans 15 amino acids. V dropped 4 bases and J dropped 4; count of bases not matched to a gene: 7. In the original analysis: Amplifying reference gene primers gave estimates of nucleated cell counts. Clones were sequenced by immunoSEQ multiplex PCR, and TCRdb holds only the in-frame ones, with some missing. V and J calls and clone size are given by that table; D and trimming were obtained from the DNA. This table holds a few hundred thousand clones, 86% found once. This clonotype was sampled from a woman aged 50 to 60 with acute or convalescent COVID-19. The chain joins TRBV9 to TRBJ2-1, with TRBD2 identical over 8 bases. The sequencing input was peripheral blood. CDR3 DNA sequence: TGTGCCAGCAGCCCCTCCGGGGGGGGTTACAATGAGCAGTTCTTC. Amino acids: CASSPSGGGYNEQFF.